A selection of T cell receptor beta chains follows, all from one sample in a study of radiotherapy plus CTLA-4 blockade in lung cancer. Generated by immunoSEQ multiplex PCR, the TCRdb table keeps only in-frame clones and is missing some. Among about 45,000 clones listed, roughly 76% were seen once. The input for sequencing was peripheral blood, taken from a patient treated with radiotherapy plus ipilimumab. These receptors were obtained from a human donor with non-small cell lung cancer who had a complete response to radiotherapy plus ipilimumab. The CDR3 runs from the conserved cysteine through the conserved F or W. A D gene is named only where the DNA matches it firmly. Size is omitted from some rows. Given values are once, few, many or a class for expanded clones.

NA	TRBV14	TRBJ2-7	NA	CASSQVSGRVGEQYF	TGTGCCAGCAGCCAAGTGTCGGGCAGGGTTGGCGAGCAGTACTTC
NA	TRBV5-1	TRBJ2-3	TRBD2	CASSPRGRVSTDTQYF	TGCGCCAGCAGCCCACGCGGGAGAGTGAGCACAGATACGCAGTATTTT
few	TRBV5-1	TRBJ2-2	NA	CASSGTTANTGELFF	TGCGCCAGCAGTGGGACAACCGCGAACACCGGGGAGCTGTTTTTT
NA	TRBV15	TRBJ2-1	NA	CATSRGTGVYSNEQFF	TGTGCCACCAGCAGAGGGACGGGAGTATATAGCAATGAGCAGTTCTTC
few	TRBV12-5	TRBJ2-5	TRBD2	CASGPSGGGGTQYF	TGTGCTAGTGGTCCCTCCGGCGGGGGGGGGACCCAGTACTTC
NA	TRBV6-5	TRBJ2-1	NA	CASSYSGRGPYNEQFF	TGTGCCAGCAGTTACTCGGGCAGGGGTCCCTACAATGAGCAGTTCTTC
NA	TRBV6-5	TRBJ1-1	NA	CASSYRGRNTEAFF	TGTGCCAGCAGTTACAGGGGTAGAAACACTGAAGCTTTCTTT
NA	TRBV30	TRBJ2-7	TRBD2	CAWSPWTSGGLFTYEQYF	TGTGCCTGGAGTCCATGGACTAGCGGGGGCCTCTTTACCTACGAGCAGTACTTC
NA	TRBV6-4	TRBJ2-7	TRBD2	CASSASGRSTYEQYF	TGTGCCAGCAGTGCTAGCGGGCGGTCCACCTACGAGCAGTACTTC
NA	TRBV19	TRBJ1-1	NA	CASIGPQQGSSEAFF	TGTGCCAGTATAGGCCCCCAACAGGGTTCGTCTGAAGCTTTCTTT
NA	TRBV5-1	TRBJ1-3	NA	CASSIPRGSGNTIYF	TGCGCCAGCAGCATCCCCAGGGGTTCTGGAAACACCATATATTTT
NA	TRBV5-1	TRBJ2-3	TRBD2	CASSLERGDRDTQYF	TGCGCCAGCAGCTTGGAGCGGGGGGACCGCGATACGCAGTATTTT
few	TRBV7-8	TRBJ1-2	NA	CASSLVLLSRFAGYTF	TGTGCCAGCAGCTTAGTACTTCTGAGTCGTTTCGCGGGCTACACCTTC
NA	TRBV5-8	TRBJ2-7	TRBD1	CASSLLTGAYEQYF	TGTGCCAGCAGCTTGCTTACAGGGGCGTACGAGCAGTACTTC
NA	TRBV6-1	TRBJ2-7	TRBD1	CASSEGDRLYEQYF	TGTGCCAGCAGTGAGGGGGACAGGCTATACGAGCAGTACTTC
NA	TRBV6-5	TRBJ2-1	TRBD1	CASSYQGQGYYNEQFF	TGTGCCAGCAGTTATCAGGGACAGGGCTACTACAATGAGCAGTTCTTC
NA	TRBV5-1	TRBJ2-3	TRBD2	CASSLGTSGHADTQYF	TGCGCCAGCAGCCTGGGGACTAGCGGGCACGCGGATACGCAGTATTTT
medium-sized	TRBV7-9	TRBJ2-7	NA	CASSLATRERVSYEQYF	TGTGCCAGCAGCTTAGCAACTCGGGAAAGGGTGTCCTACGAGCAGTACTTC
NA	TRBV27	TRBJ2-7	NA	CASISRGEQYF	TGTGCCAGCATTAGCAGAGGTGAGCAGTACTTC
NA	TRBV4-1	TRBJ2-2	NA	CASSPLGGRNTGELFF	TGCGCCAGCAGCCCCCTGGGGGGACGGAACACCGGGGAGCTGTTTTTT
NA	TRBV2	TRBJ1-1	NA	CASAGMSTEAFF	TGTGCCAGCGCGGGTATGAGCACTGAAGCTTTCTTT
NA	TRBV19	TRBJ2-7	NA	CASTDRTYEQYF	TGTGCCAGTACCGACAGAACCTACGAGCAGTACTTC
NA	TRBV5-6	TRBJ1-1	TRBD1	CASSSQGARDTEAFF	TGTGCCAGCAGCTCGCAGGGGGCGCGAGACACTGAAGCTTTCTTT
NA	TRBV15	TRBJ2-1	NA	CATSRAGNSYNEQFF	TGTGCCACCAGCAGAGCAGGGAACTCCTACAATGAGCAGTTCTTC
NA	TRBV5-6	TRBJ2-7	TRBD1	CASSPRDRGRRLGYEQYF	TGTGCCAGCAGCCCCCGGGACAGGGGCCGCCGTCTGGGCTACGAGCAGTACTTC
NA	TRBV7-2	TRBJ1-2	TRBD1	CAGYGTGGGNYGYTF	TGTGCCGGATACGGGACAGGGGGCGGTAACTATGGCTACACCTTC
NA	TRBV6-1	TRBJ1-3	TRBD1	CASRPRGRSGNTIYF	TGTGCCAGCAGACCCAGGGGGAGGTCTGGAAACACCATATATTTT
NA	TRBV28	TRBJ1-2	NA	CASSSSDSSYGYTF	TGTGCCAGCAGTAGCTCGGACAGTAGCTATGGCTACACCTTC
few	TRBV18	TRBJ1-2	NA	CASSPLGASYGYTF	TGTGCCAGCTCACCATTAGGGGCGAGCTATGGCTACACCTTC
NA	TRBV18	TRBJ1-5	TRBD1	CASSPQGASNQPQHF	TGTGCCAGCTCACCACAGGGGGCTAGCAATCAGCCCCAGCATTTT
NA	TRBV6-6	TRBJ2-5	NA	CATGTGEETQYF	TGTGCCACCGGGACGGGGGAAGAGACCCAGTACTTC
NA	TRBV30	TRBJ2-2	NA	CAWSAGWRELFF	TGTGCCTGGAGTGCAGGGTGGCGGGAGCTGTTTTTT
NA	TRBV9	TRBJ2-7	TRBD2	CASSRSGSSYEQYF	TGTGCCAGCTCCCGGAGCGGGAGCTCCTACGAGCAGTACTTC
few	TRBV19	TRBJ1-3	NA	CASSIGGQGAGNTIYF	TGTGCCAGTAGTATAGGGGGACAAGGCGCTGGAAACACCATATATTTT
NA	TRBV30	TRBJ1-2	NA	CACPRSRGYTF	TGTGCCTGTCCGAGGTCCCGGGGCTACACCTTC
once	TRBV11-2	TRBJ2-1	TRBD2	CASSQTSGGYNEQFF	TGTGCCAGCAGCCAAACTAGCGGGGGCTACAATGAGCAGTTCTTC
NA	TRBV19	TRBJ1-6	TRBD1	CASSIGRRDRGRWSGSPLHF	TGTGCCAGTAGTATCGGACGCCGGGACAGGGGGCGATGGTCTGGTTCACCCCTCCACTTT
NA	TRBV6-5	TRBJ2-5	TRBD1	CASSYAGGGETQYF	TGTGCCAGCAGTTATGCAGGGGGCGGAGAGACCCAGTACTTC
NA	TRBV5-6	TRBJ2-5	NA	CASSFGTTLQETQYF	TGTGCCAGCAGCTTCGGGACAACCCTACAAGAGACCCAGTACTTC
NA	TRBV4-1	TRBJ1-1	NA	CASSRTGANTEAFF	TGCGCCAGCAGCCGCACAGGAGCGAACACTGAAGCTTTCTTT
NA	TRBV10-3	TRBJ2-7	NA	CAISETARNEQYF	TGTGCCATCAGTGAGACAGCCCGCAACGAGCAGTACTTC
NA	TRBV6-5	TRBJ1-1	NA	CASKPTDTNTEAFF	TGTGCCAGCAAACCGACAGATACGAACACTGAAGCTTTCTTT